The clone carrying this TCR beta chain was seen just once. This sample was included in a study of control samples from healthy donors and cancer patients. After removal of 1 base from V and 2 bases from J, the junction contained 3 bases not matched to a gene. Germline assignment: CDR1 MGHRA and CDR2 YSYEKL. CDR3 size: 15 residues. The assay was immunoSEQ multiplex PCR, and TCRdb's table has in-frame clones only and misses some. The table includes some 140,000 clones, less than 90% detected once. This TCR was sampled from a woman aged 25-40 years in good health. Sequences were obtained from blood. The chain employs TRBV4-1 and TRBJ2-5; 8 positions agree with TRBD2. The CDR3, as DNA: TGCGCCAGCAGCCAAGCCTTAGCGGGACAAGAGACCCAGTACTTC. It encodes CASSQALAGQETQYF.